This record concerns one T cell receptor beta chain sequence. Its target is unknown. This entry belongs to a study of circulating and synovial CD4+ cells in juvenile arthritis. Study results and limitations: Circulating pathogenic-like lymphocytes shared a substantially higher fraction of CDR3 sequences with synovium than bulk blood.

This CDR3 region has 14 residues. Losses at the gene ends were 9 bases for V and 5 bases for J; bases not matched to a gene: 11. Germline V CDR1 and CDR2: SGHTS, YDEGEE. Donors were patients with active juvenile idiopathic arthritis. The assay was immunoSEQ multiplex PCR, and TCRdb's table has in-frame clones only and misses some. The sample consists of around 31,000 clones, nearly 97% of them appearing once. This clonotype originated in a human donor with juvenile idiopathic arthritis. The chain links TRBV5-8 to TRBJ2-5; 9 bases map to TRBD1. The sequenced sample was CD4+ T cells from blood. CDR3: CATNTGGGRETQYF. The CDR3 DNA reads as TGTGCCACCAACACAGGGGGCGGCCGGGAGACCCAGTACTTC.